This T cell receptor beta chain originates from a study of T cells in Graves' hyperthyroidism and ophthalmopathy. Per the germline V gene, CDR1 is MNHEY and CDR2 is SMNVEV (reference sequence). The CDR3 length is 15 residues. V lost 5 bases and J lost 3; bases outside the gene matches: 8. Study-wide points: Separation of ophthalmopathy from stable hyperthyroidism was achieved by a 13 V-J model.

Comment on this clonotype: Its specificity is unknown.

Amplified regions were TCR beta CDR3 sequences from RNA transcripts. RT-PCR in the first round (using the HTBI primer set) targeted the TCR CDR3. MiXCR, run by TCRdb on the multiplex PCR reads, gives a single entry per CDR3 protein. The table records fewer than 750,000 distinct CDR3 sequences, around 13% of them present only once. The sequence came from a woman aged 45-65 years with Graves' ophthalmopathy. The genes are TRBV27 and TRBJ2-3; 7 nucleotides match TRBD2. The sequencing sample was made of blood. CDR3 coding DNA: TGTGCCAGCAGTCAGAGACTAGCAGAAACAGATACGCAGTATTTT. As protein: CASSQRLAETDTQYF.